Each of the 9 T cell receptor beta chains below was sequenced from the same sample in a study of a mutant IDH1 vaccine in newly diagnosed glioma. Repertoires were generated with immunoSEQ multiplex PCR, while TCRdb's copy carries only in-frame clones and drops some. The table has 45,000 to 65,000 clones, roughly 81% seen once. No antigen has been identified for these receptors. Described time point: week 23, last vaccination. Every vaccine dose comprised 300 ug of mutant IDH1 20-mer peptide plus topical imiquimod. Here the sequenced sample was PBMCs, taken from a glioma patient whose treatment included an IDH1 peptide vaccine. Every receptor here comes from a middle-aged woman with glioma. Some clones in this sample may be carry-over from other donors' samples.

This chain links TRBV6-5 with TRBJ2-3, with TRBD2 matching over 10 bases. V was pared by 6 bases and J by 3 bases, with 6 bases of the junction left unmatched. The CDR3 is 15 residues long. Germline V lookup: CDR1 MNHEY, CDR2 SVGAGI. CDR3: CASSSSGGRTDTQYF. In nucleotides, the CDR3 is TGTGCCAGCAGCTCTAGCGGGGGTAGAACAGATACGCAGTATTTT.

The chain joins TRBV2 to TRBJ2-7; 8 nucleotides agree with TRBD2. Germline V lookup: CDR1 SNHLY, CDR2 FYNNEI. This CDR3 comprises 17 residues. J gave up 0 bases and V 2 bases, and 9 bases lay outside the gene matches. The CDR3 DNA is TGTGCCAGCAGTGAATCGTTTGCGGGGGGTGGCTCCTACGAGCAGTACTTC. Its translation is CASSESFAGGGSYEQYF.

The table lists this clone with a few counts. V gene TRBV4-2 combines with J gene TRBJ1-2; D not resolved. Germline values: CDR1 LGHNA, CDR2 YNFKEQ. The CDR3 is 14 residues long. V lost 0 bases, J lost 4 bases, and 9 bases lay in between. CDR3 bases: TGTGCCAGCAGCCAAGATGGCGGGCTCTATGGCTACACCTTC. Its protein product is CASSQDGGLYGYTF.

The chain is built from TRBV5-1 and TRBJ2-3; 8 nucleotides agree with TRBD1. The germline CDR1 and CDR2 sequences are SGHRS and YFSETQ. V lost 0 bases, J lost 5 bases, and 5 bases stayed unmatched. There are 15 residues in the CDR3. CDR3 protein: CASSLGTGLVDTQYF. The CDR3 coding sequence is TGCGCCAGCAGCTTGGGGACAGGGTTAGTAGATACGCAGTATTTT.

The chain joins TRBV2 to TRBJ1-5; 8 positions match TRBD1. The V gene end was trimmed by 5 bases and the J gene end by 4 bases; junction bases not matched to a gene: 1. The germline CDR1 and CDR2 sequences are SNHLY and FYNNEI. The CDR3 contains 13 residues. CDR3 protein: CASSRQGNQPQHF. The CDR3, as DNA: TGTGCCAGCAGTCGACAGGGGAATCAGCCCCAGCATTTT.

The chain links TRBV7-6 to TRBJ2-1; the D is unclear. The CDR3 extends over 17 amino acids. In germline, CDR1 is SGHVS, CDR2 FNYEAQ. V was clipped by 1 base and J by 2 bases, with 15 bases between them. The CDR3 region has the DNA TGTGCCAGCAGCTTAGTTCGTGTCAGGATCGCCTACAATGAGCAGTTCTTC. This sequence encodes CASSLVRVRIAYNEQFF.

The chain links TRBV25-1 to TRBJ1-4, with 9 bases lining up with TRBD1. The junction had 4 bases not matched to a gene; V was cut back by 6 bases and J by 5 bases. Germline loops: CDR1 MGHDK, CDR2 SYGVNS. The CDR3 is 14 amino acids. The CDR3 loop reads CASSPTGGNEKLFF. The CDR3 region has the DNA TGTGCCAGCAGCCCGACAGGGGGGAATGAAAAACTGTTTTTT.

This CDR3 is CASSLQGLYGYTF. In nucleotides, the CDR3 is TGTGCCAGCAGTTTACAGGGCCTCTATGGCTACACCTTC. The J gene is TRBJ1-2, the V gene TRBV27, with a tentative D call TRBD1 (5 bases). V lost 2 bases and J lost 4, with 8 bases in between. This CDR3 region has 13 residues. Germline CDR1 MNHEY, CDR2 SMNVEV (reference sequence).

The genes are TRBV6-5 and TRBJ1-2; D remains unclear. V lost 6 bases to trimming and J lost 8 bases, with 16 bases between them. CDR1 is MNHEY, CDR2 SVGAGI, per germline. The CDR3 has 13 amino acids. The chain's CDR3 is CASSPWAGSGYTF. The CDR3 nucleotides are TGTGCCAGCAGCCCATGGGCGGGGAGCGGCTACACCTTC.